This passage covers 31 T cell receptor beta chains from one sample sequenced in a study of healthy donors' naive CD4 and CD8 T cells. Starting from 500 ng of total RNA, TCR libraries were made with linear amplification. TCRdb itself ran the reads through MiXCR, one entry per CDR3 protein. The table shows about 200,000 distinct CDR3 sequences, with about 74% occurring only once. The specimen was naive CD4+ and CD8+ T cells sorted from blood, pooled from several donors. These receptor sequences come from a pool of human donors in good health; the sample pools cells from several healthy donors.

V gene TRBV5-1 combines with J gene TRBJ2-2; possible D gene TRBD2, 5 bases. The germline gives CDR1 SGHRS, CDR2 YFSETQ. This CDR3 region has 15 residues. The ends were cut back, 3 bases at V and 6 bases at J, with 15 bases in the middle. The CDR3 bases are TGCGCCAGCAGCTACTATAGCGTGGAGGCCGGGGAGCTGTTTTTT. Amino acids: CASSYYSVEAGELFF. Full variable domain (remainder filled in from reference TRBV5-1 and TRBJ2-2): KAGVTQTPRYLIKTRGQQVTLSCSPISGHRSVSWYQQTPGQGLQFLFEYFSETQRNKGNFPGRFSGRQFSNSRSEMNVSTLELGDSALYLCASSYYSVEAGELFFGEGSRLTVL.

The rearrangement links TRBV11-2 to TRBJ1-2; D not certain. The V end was cut by 0 bases, the J end by 0 bases, with 8 bases between. CDR3 length: 15 residues. Germline V gene data show CDR1 as SGHAT and CDR2 as FQNNGV. In nucleotides, the CDR3 is TGTGCCAGCAGCTTAGATTATGAAGCTAACTATGGCTACACCTTC. Translated, it gives CASSLDYEANYGYTF.

The rearrangement links TRBV29-1 to TRBJ1-2; D unclear. Germline-derived CDR1 and CDR2 are SQVTM and ANQGSEA. The CDR3 is made up of 12 amino acids. The ends were cut back, 6 bases at V and 6 bases at J, with 14 bases in the middle. The CDR3 region is CSVRATENGYTF. The CDR3 coding sequence is TGCAGCGTGAGGGCCACGGAGAATGGCTACACCTTC.

This clonotype was picked up one time. The CDR3 sequence is CASSYPGQGSGYTF. CDR3 DNA sequence: TGTGCCAGCAGTTATCCGGGACAGGGGTCTGGCTACACCTTC. V gene TRBV6-6 combines with J gene TRBJ1-2; the match to TRBD1 covers 10 bases. V gave up 3 bases and J gave up 7 bases; unmatched junction bases: 5. This CDR3 contains 14 residues. Germline-derived CDR1 and CDR2 are MNHNY and SVGAGI (reference sequence).

The chain combines TRBV6-5 with TRBJ2-2; TRBD2 might be the D (5 bases). This CDR3 has 12 amino acids. Trimming took off 4 bases at V and 5 bases at J, with 5 bases between the two ends. CDR1 is MNHEY and CDR2 is SVGAGI in the germline V gene. CDR3 protein: CASSSGTGELFF. The CDR3 region has the DNA TGTGCCAGCAGTTCGGGGACCGGGGAGCTGTTTTTT.

The genes are TRBV6-2 or TRBV6-3 and TRBJ1-1; D unclear. Germline lookup yields CDR1 MNHEY and CDR2 SVGEGT. The CDR3 runs to 15 residues. V was trimmed by 1 base and J by 1 base, leaving 10 bases between them. CDR3 sequence reads: CASSYLGKPNTEAFF. CDR3 sequence (DNA): TGTGCCAGCAGTTACTTGGGGAAACCGAACACTGAAGCTTTCTTT.

The chain joins TRBV18 to TRBJ2-1, with 9 bases aligning to TRBD1. This CDR3 region has 15 residues. V trimming: 4 bases; J trimming: 7 bases; junction bases outside the gene matches: 8. The germline CDR1 and CDR2 sequences are KGHSH and LQKENI. For the CDR3, the DNA is TGTGCCAGCTCACGCCTTGGGACAGGGCTGAATGAGCAGTTCTTC. It codes for CASSRLGTGLNEQFF.

This clonotype occurred a few times. The rearrangement links TRBV29-1 to TRBJ1-2; D gene ambiguous. CDR3 length equals 12 residues. Germline V gene data show CDR1 as SQVTM and CDR2 as ANQGSEA. The V end lost 5 bases, the J end lost 5 bases, and 12 bases lay between the germline ends. The CDR3 region is CSVYAGSYGYTF. DNA of the CDR3: TGCAGCGTTTATGCAGGCTCGTATGGCTACACCTTC.

The V gene is TRBV18, the J gene TRBJ1-1; D not certain. V lost 3 bases to trimming and J lost 9 bases, with 11 bases between them. Looked up from germline, CDR1 is KGHSH and CDR2 is LQKENI. This CDR3 contains 12 residues. The CDR3 loop reads CASSPGTNKAFF. In DNA form, the CDR3 reads TGTGCCAGCTCACCCGGTACCAACAAAGCTTTCTTT.

The rearrangement joins TRBV6-5 to TRBJ1-2; D remains ambiguous. CDR1 and CDR2 (germline): MNHEY, SVGAGI. The CDR3 contains 13 residues. The germline V and J ends were trimmed by 6 bases and 4 bases, with 12 bases remaining between them. CDR3 in amino acids: CASRIDAFYGYTF. The CDR3 DNA reads TGTGCCAGCAGAATCGACGCATTCTATGGCTACACCTTC.

The J gene is TRBJ2-1, the V gene TRBV6-5; D might be TRBD1 or TRBD2, each matching 5 bases. The germline V gene encodes CDR1 MNHEY and CDR2 SVGAGI. The CDR3 has 12 amino acids. Trimming pared 4 bases from V and 12 bases from J, leaving 13 bases between. In DNA, the CDR3 is TGTGCCAGCAGTTTAACCGGGACGTTGCAGTTCTTC. Encoded protein: CASSLTGTLQFF.

The V gene is TRBV6-5, the J gene TRBJ2-7, with D perhaps TRBD2 (6 bases). The CDR3 loop spans 14 amino acids. Between the trimmed V and J ends, which lost 11 bases and 2 bases, there was a span of 19 bases. Germline V gene data show CDR1 as MNHEY and CDR2 as SVGAGI. CDR3: CAGIGSDRAYEQYF. The CDR3, as DNA: TGTGCCGGCATCGGGAGCGACCGAGCCTACGAGCAGTACTTC.

This clonotype was picked up a small number of times. V gene TRBV12-3 or TRBV12-4 combines with J gene TRBJ1-5; 10 nucleotides agree with TRBD1. V was clipped by 8 bases and J by 6 bases; unmatched bases: 1. The CDR3 totals 12 residues. This CDR3 is CASGTGVQPQHF. In nucleotides, the CDR3 is TGTGCCAGCGGGACAGGGGTTCAGCCCCAGCATTTT.

The chain uses TRBV6-5 and TRBJ2-7; 8 bases align to TRBD2. This CDR3 comprises 15 residues. V dropped 7 bases and J dropped 0; count of bases not matched to a gene: 8. CDR1 MNHEY and CDR2 SVGAGI come from the germline V gene. CDR3 loop: CASKQLAEVSYEQYF. For the CDR3, the DNA is TGTGCCAGCAAGCAACTAGCGGAGGTCTCCTACGAGCAGTACTTC.

V usage is TRBV4-2 and J usage is TRBJ1-2; possible D gene TRBD1, 5 bases. The CDR3 is 13 residues long. V was trimmed by 0 bases and J by 8 bases, leaving 10 bases between them. The V gene's germline CDR1 is LGHNA and CDR2 YNFKEQ. The CDR3 DNA reads as TGTGCCAGCAGCCAAGATGAGGGGAGCGGCTACACCTTC. Protein sequence: CASSQDEGSGYTF.

The rearrangement uses TRBV19 and TRBJ2-1, with D maybe TRBD2 (5 bases). V lost 4 bases and J 4 bases, leaving 20 bases between the germline ends. The CDR3 spans 17 residues. CDR1 and CDR2 (germline): LNHDA, SQIVND (reference sequence). In nucleotides, the CDR3 is TGTGCCAGTAGTAGTAAGGGTATGGCTAGCAGGTACAATGAGCAGTTCTTC. It codes for CASSSKGMASRYNEQFF.

This clonotype was seen more than once but under ten times. The V gene is TRBV27, the J gene TRBJ2-3, with a possible D match to TRBD1 (5 bases). This CDR3 is built from 12 residues. Between the trimmed V and J ends, which lost 4 bases and 8 bases, there was a span of 10 bases. Germline CDR1 MNHEY, CDR2 SMNVEV (reference sequence). The CDR3 sequence is CASSSRVRTQYF. The CDR3, as DNA: TGTGCCAGCAGTTCCAGGGTCCGTACGCAGTATTTT.

This clonotype has a handful of counts. The chain recombines TRBV27 with TRBJ1-1; unclear D gene. The germline V and J ends were trimmed by 2 bases and 6 bases, with 13 bases remaining between them. The CDR3 consists of 14 residues. Germline V gene lookup returns CDR1 MNHEY and CDR2 SMNVEV (reference sequence). The CDR3 is CASSLVYGRAEAFF. CDR3 DNA: TGTGCCAGCAGTTTAGTTTATGGCCGCGCTGAAGCTTTCTTT.

This clonotype was detected only a few times. The rearrangement uses TRBV6-5 and TRBJ1-1; D gene uncertain. The CDR3 extends over 13 amino acids. Germline V CDR1 and CDR2: MNHEY, SVGAGI. Trimming cost V 0 bases and J 8 bases, with 10 bases left between them. Here the CDR3 reads CASSYSSSKEAFF. The DNA of the CDR3 is TGTGCCAGCAGTTACTCGAGCAGCAAGGAAGCTTTCTTT.

This clonotype was detected a few times. The chain uses TRBV5-1 and TRBJ2-3; unclear D gene. With 0 bases removed from V and 2 bases from J, the gap between germline ends came to 10 bases. The CDR3 length is 15 residues. Germline CDR1 is SGHRS and CDR2 is YFSETQ. The CDR3, as DNA: TGCGCCAGCAGCTTGGAGGGCGGTTTCACAGATACGCAGTATTTT. It is translated as CASSLEGGFTDTQYF.

This chain links TRBV29-1 with TRBJ2-1; 11 positions agree with TRBD1. V lost 6 bases, J lost 5 bases, and 6 bases stayed unmatched. Germline-derived CDR1 and CDR2 are SQVTM and ANQGSEA. This CDR3 spans 14 amino acids. CDR3 in DNA: TGCAGCGTCCAAGGACAGGGGGCCCACAATGAGCAGTTCTTC. It codes for CSVQGQGAHNEQFF.

The chain couples TRBV6-5 to TRBJ1-2; D may be TRBD1 (5 bases). The germline V gene has CDR1 MNHEY and CDR2 SVGAGI. The CDR3 contains 16 residues. V lost 2 bases to trimming and J lost 3 bases, with 16 bases between them. CDR3: CASSYRGSSGYYGYTF. For the CDR3, the DNA is TGTGCCAGCAGTTACCGGGGGAGCTCCGGATACTATGGCTACACCTTC.

This chain links TRBV5-1 with TRBJ2-7; 8 bases fit TRBD2. The germline gives CDR1 SGHRS, CDR2 YFSETQ. The junction had 15 bases not matched to a gene; V was cut back by 2 bases and J by 2 bases. This CDR3 is built from 18 residues. As DNA, the CDR3 is TGCGCCAGCAGCTTAAGGGGTGAACTAGCGGCAACAGCCTACGAGCAGTACTTC. Encoded protein: CASSLRGELAATAYEQYF.

The genes are TRBV6-5 and TRBJ2-5, with D tentatively TRBD1 (5 bases). The CDR3 is 13 residues long. Germline loops: CDR1 MNHEY, CDR2 SVGAGI. V lost 4 bases to trimming and J lost 6 bases, with 12 bases between them. The DNA of the CDR3 is TGTGCCAGCAGTTCCAGGGATGTGAAGACCCAGTACTTC. Amino acids: CASSSRDVKTQYF.

The rearrangement joins TRBV4-1 to TRBJ1-2; D not certain. The CDR3 covers 15 residues. Trimming cost V 0 bases and J 4 bases, with 12 bases left between them. Germline-derived CDR1 and CDR2 are MGHRA and YSYEKL. The CDR3 DNA sequence: TGCGCCAGCAGCCAAGAGGTGGCGGGTCCCTATGGCTACACCTTC. Encoded protein: CASSQEVAGPYGYTF.

This clonotype has more than one count but fewer than ten. The chain combines TRBV29-1 with TRBJ1-1; weak D call: TRBD1 (5 bases). The CDR3 runs to 11 residues. The V gene lost 3 bases and the J gene lost 7 bases, with 9 bases spanning the gap. Germline CDR1 SQVTM, CDR2 ANQGSEA. The CDR3, as DNA: TGCAGCGTTGATGGGGGATATGAAGCTTTCTTT. It is translated as CSVDGGYEAFF.

CDR3 residues: CASSSPGTGELFF. DNA for the CDR3: TGTGCCAGCAGCTCCCCGGGGACAGGGGAGCTGTTTTTT. The rearrangement joins TRBV6-6 to TRBJ2-2; possibly TRBD1 for D (6 bases). V lost 6 bases and J 8 bases, leaving 13 bases between the germline ends. The CDR3 loop spans 13 amino acids. Germline V gene data show CDR1 as MNHNY and CDR2 as SVGAGI (reference sequence).

The chain links TRBV29-1 to TRBJ1-1; D not certain. CDR3 length equals 12 residues. V was clipped by 4 bases and J by 1 base, with 7 bases between them. Per the germline V gene, CDR1 is SQVTM and CDR2 is ANQGSEA. The DNA of the CDR3 is TGCAGCGTTGGAAAGGAGAACACTGAAGCTTTCTTT. Translating gives CSVGKENTEAFF.

This clonotype was picked up a small number of times. This chain connects TRBV29-1 to TRBJ2-2; unclear D gene. CDR3 length equals 15 residues. Per the germline V gene, CDR1 is SQVTM and CDR2 is ANQGSEA. Trimming shortened V by 4 bases and J by 2 bases, and 14 bases separated the two germline ends. This CDR3 reads CSVGAEAINTGELFF. The CDR3 DNA sequence: TGCAGCGTTGGGGCTGAGGCAATTAACACCGGGGAGCTGTTTTTT.

The chain recombines TRBV19 with TRBJ1-1; weak D call: TRBD1 (6 bases). V lost 3 bases to trimming and J lost 4 bases, with 9 bases between them. CDR1 and CDR2 (germline): LNHDA, SQIVND (reference sequence). The CDR3 totals 13 residues. The CDR3 sequence is CASSMRGSTEAFF. Written as DNA, the CDR3 is TGTGCCAGTAGTATGAGGGGGAGCACTGAAGCTTTCTTT.

This chain links TRBV19 with TRBJ1-2; D is unresolved. Looked up from germline, CDR1 is LNHDA and CDR2 is SQIVND (reference sequence). The CDR3 has 13 amino acids. The V end was cut by 6 bases, the J end by 2 bases, with 10 bases between. The CDR3 nucleotides read TGTGCCAGTAGCCAAAGGAAGAACTATGGCTACACCTTC. This codes for CASSQRKNYGYTF. The full variable domain, in which reference TRBV19 and TRBJ1-2 provide the parts outside the CDR3, is DGGITQSPKYLFRKEGQNVTLSCEQNLNHDAMYWYRQDPGQGLRLIYYSQIVNDFQKGDIAEGYSVSREKKESFPLTVTSAQKNPTAFYLCASSQRKNYGYTFGSGTRLTVV.